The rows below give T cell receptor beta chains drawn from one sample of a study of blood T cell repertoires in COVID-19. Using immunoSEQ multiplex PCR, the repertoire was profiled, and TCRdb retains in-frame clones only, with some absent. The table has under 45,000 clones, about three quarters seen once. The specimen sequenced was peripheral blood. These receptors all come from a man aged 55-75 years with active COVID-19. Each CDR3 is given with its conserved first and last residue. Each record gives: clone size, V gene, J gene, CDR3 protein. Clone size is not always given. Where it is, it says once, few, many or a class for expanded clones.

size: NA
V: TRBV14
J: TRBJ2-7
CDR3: CASSLNRASYEQYF

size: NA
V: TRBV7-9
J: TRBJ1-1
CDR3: CASSSSLGSGGYENTEAFF

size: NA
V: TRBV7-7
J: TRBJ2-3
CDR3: CASSQGTSGGTDTQYF

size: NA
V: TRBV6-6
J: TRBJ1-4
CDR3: CASRSNEKLFF

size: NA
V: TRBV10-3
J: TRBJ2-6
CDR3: CAISPGREPGANVLTF

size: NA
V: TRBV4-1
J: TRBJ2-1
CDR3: CASSQTSGGYNEQFF

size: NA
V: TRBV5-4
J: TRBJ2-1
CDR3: CASSPPSGVYYNEQFF

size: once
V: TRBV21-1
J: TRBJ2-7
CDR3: CASYATGSSYEQYF

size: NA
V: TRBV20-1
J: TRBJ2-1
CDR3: CSERGGNEQFF

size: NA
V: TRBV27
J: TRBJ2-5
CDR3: CASSNLDREETQYF

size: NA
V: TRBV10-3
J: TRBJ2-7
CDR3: CATLQQGAYEQYF

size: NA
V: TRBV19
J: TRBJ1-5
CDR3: CASSIDAGGGQPQHF

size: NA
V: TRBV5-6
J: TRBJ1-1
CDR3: CASSSWTEWNTEAFF

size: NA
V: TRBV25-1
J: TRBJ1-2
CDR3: CASSEDRVGDYWGYTF

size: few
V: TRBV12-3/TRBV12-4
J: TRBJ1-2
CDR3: CASGHQGYGYTF

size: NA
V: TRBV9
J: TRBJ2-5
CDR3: CASSPPGLAGGQETQYF

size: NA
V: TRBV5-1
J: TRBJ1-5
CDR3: CASSQTGGNQPQHF

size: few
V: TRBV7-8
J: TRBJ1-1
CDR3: CASSRAAFVAEAFF

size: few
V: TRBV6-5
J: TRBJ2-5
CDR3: CASSSLGTGRETQYF

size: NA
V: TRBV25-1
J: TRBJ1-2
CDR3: CASSEADGYTF

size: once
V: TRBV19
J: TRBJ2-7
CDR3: CASSIRGQGYEQYF

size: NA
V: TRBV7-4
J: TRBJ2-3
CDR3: CASSSELGQATDTQYF

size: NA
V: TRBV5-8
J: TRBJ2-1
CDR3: CASSLGGGVYNEQFF

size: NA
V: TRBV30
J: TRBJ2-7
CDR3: CAWGPDRYEQYF